The rows below give T cell receptor beta chains drawn from one sample of a study of cytomegalovirus exposure and HLA in healthy donors. Repertoires were generated with immunoSEQ multiplex PCR, while TCRdb's copy carries only in-frame clones and drops some. The sample lists 120,000 to 150,000 clones, 70% to 85% seen once, with more than 4% in the top ten. The sequenced material came from PBMCs. These receptors all come from a man aged 40-50 years in good health and CMV-seropositive. Both conserved end residues are part of each CDR3. The D gene is left open where the match is weak. Clone size is shown for a subset of rows, as once, few, many or a class of expanded clone.

size | D | J | V | DNA | CDR3
medium-sized | TRBD2 | TRBJ2-7 | TRBV5-1 | TGCGCCAGCAGCTTGAACCGCGGGGGACGGTTCTCCTACGAGCAGTACTTC | CASSLNRGGRFSYEQYF
NA | TRBD2 | TRBJ2-3 | TRBV10-3 | TGTGCCATCGGGACTAGCGGGGGTAGAGATACGCAGTATTTT | CAIGTSGGRDTQYF
NA | NA | TRBJ2-7 | TRBV7-9 | TGTTCCAGCAGTGCTTCGGGAGTCAACGAGCAGTACTTC | CSSSASGVNEQYF
NA | NA | TRBJ2-2 | TRBV9 | TGTGCCAGCAAGGAGTCCCCGGGGACCGGGGAGCTGTTTTTT | CASKESPGTGELFF
NA | NA | TRBJ2-7 | TRBV7-8 | TGTGCCTGCAAGCAGAGGCCGGCCTACGAGCAGTACTTC | CACKQRPAYEQYF
NA | TRBD1 | TRBJ1-5 | TRBV2 | TGTGCCAGCAGGCAGGGGGATCAGCCCCAGCATTTT | CASRQGDQPQHF
NA | TRBD2 | TRBJ2-7 | TRBV7-9 | TGTGCCAGCAGCCCCCCCTCGGGGGGGCCCTACGAGCAGTACTTC | CASSPPSGGPYEQYF
NA | NA | TRBJ2-6 | TRBV9 | TGTGCCAGCAGCATCGTGTCTGGGGCCAACGTCCTGACTTTC | CASSIVSGANVLTF
once | NA | TRBJ1-2 | TRBV4-2 | TGTGCCAGCAGCCAAGAAGGGGACCGGAGGAGGGCTAACTATGGCTACACCTTC | CASSQEGDRRRANYGYTF
NA | TRBD1 | TRBJ2-7 | TRBV29-1 | TGCAGCGTTGAAGGCACAGGGGCCTCCTACGAGCAGTACTTC | CSVEGTGASYEQYF
NA | NA | TRBJ2-7 | TRBV5-6 | TGTGCCAGCAGCTTGGGGGCCAGCTTCTACTACGAGCAGTACTTC | CASSLGASFYYEQYF
few | NA | TRBJ1-5 | TRBV6-5 | TGTGCCAGCAGTTCCCTGGCAGGGGAAAATCAGCCCCAGCATTTT | CASSSLAGENQPQHF
NA | TRBD2 | TRBJ2-1 | TRBV30 | TGTGCCTGGACCGTAGGGCTAGCGGGCGGTGAGCAGTTCTTC | CAWTVGLAGGEQFF
NA | TRBD2 | TRBJ2-7 | TRBV6-5 | TGTGCCAGCAGTTACAGCGGGAGGGCCTCCTACGAGCAGTACTTC | CASSYSGRASYEQYF
NA | NA | TRBJ1-1 | TRBV25-1 | TGTGCCAGCAGATCAGTTATGAACACTGAAGCTTTCTTT | CASRSVMNTEAFF
NA | NA | TRBJ2-1 | TRBV2 | TGTGCCAGCAGGGGCTTGGCGCGGGCCTACAATGAGCAGTTCTTC | CASRGLARAYNEQFF
NA | TRBD1 | TRBJ1-5 | TRBV7-2 | TGTGCCAGCAGCTCGCAACCAGGACAGGGAGGTCATTTT | CASSSQPGQGGHF
NA | NA | TRBJ2-7 | TRBV7-8 | TGTGCCAGCAGCGTTCAGGGTCAGGAGCAGTACTTC | CASSVQGQEQYF
few | NA | TRBJ2-7 | TRBV2 | TGTGCCAGCAGTGAATCAGTCGGCGGATACATCAACGAGCAGTACTTC | CASSESVGGYINEQYF
once | TRBD2 | TRBJ2-1 | TRBV5-1 | TGCGCCAGCAGCTGGGGACTAGCGGTACTGGGGCCCAATGAGCAGTTCTTC | CASSWGLAVLGPNEQFF
NA | TRBD2 | TRBJ2-3 | TRBV9 | TGTGCCAGCAGCGTAGAGGGTAGCGGGAGGGTCACAGATACGCAGTATTTT | CASSVEGSGRVTDTQYF
NA | TRBD1 | TRBJ2-7 | TRBV4-1 | TGCGCCAGCAGCCAAGACAGGGGGCTTGCCTACGAGCAGTACTTC | CASSQDRGLAYEQYF
few | NA | TRBJ2-3 | TRBV27 | TGTGCCAGCAGTTTCCCCGCACAAAGAGGGCATACGCAGTATTTT | CASSFPAQRGHTQYF
NA | NA | TRBJ1-1 | TRBV5-1 | TGCGCCAGCAGCTTGGATGCTATGAACACTGAAGCTTTCTTT | CASSLDAMNTEAFF
NA | NA | TRBJ2-7 | TRBV7-9 | TGTGCCAGCAGCTTTTATGCGGTACCCTACGAGCAGTACTTC | CASSFYAVPYEQYF
NA | TRBD1 | TRBJ1-2 | TRBV7-2 | TGTGCCAGCAGCTACGCAAACCGGGACAGGGCTGGCTACACCTTC | CASSYANRDRAGYTF
NA | NA | TRBJ2-7 | TRBV7-8 | TGTGCCAGCAGCTTTCTCCTCTACGAGCAGTACTTC | CASSFLLYEQYF
NA | TRBD2 | TRBJ2-1 | TRBV5-4 | TGTGCCAGCAGGTCCGGGACTAGCGGGGGGGCTTACAATGAGCAGTTCTTC | CASRSGTSGGAYNEQFF
NA | NA | TRBJ2-2 | TRBV10-3 | TGTGCCATCCCGGCTCGGACAGCAATTAACACCGGGGAGCTGTTTTTT | CAIPARTAINTGELFF
few | NA | TRBJ1-2 | TRBV30 | TGTGCCTGGGCCGGGACACATTCTAACTATGGCTACACCTTC | CAWAGTHSNYGYTF
NA | NA | TRBJ2-2 | TRBV14 | TGTGCCAGCAGCCAAGTTACGGGGTCCACCGGGGAGCTGTTTTTT | CASSQVTGSTGELFF
NA | TRBD1 | TRBJ1-5 | TRBV5-6 | TGTGCCAGCAGCTTGGGGGGACAGGCTAATCAGCCCCAGCATTTT | CASSLGGQANQPQHF
NA | TRBD1 | TRBJ1-2 | TRBV5-8 | TGTGCCAGCAGGAAGACAGGGTTAAGGGGCTATGGCTACACCTTC | CASRKTGLRGYGYTF
NA | NA | TRBJ1-2 | TRBV30 | TGTGCCTGGAGTCGACAGTACTATGGCTACACCTTC | CAWSRQYYGYTF
few | NA | TRBJ2-1 | TRBV29-1 | TGCAGCGTCGGGAGTAGCCACTTTGGTCATGAGCAGTTCTTC | CSVGSSHFGHEQFF
NA | TRBD1 | TRBJ2-7 | TRBV5-1 | TGCGCCAGCAGCTTGGGCGGGACAGGGCTACAAGGGGAGCAGTACTTC | CASSLGGTGLQGEQYF
few | TRBD1 | TRBJ1-2 | TRBV5-5 | TGTGCCAGCAGCGCCCATCGGGACAGGTCTAACTATGGCTACACCTTC | CASSAHRDRSNYGYTF
NA | NA | TRBJ1-2 | TRBV28 | TGTGCCACAAGTGGACAGTACGGCTACACCTTC | CATSGQYGYTF
NA | TRBD1 | TRBJ1-2 | TRBV5-1 | TGCGCCAGCAGCTTGGTTCCCACAGGGGGTAACTATGGCTACACCTTC | CASSLVPTGGNYGYTF
NA | TRBD1 | TRBJ2-3 | TRBV5-1 | TGCGCCAGCAGAAAGACAGGGGGTACAGATACGCAGTATTTT | CASRKTGGTDTQYF
NA | NA | TRBJ1-1 | TRBV6-5 | TGTGCCAGCAGTTACGTGACAAACAGGCACACTGAAGCTTTCTTT | CASSYVTNRHTEAFF
NA | TRBD1 | TRBJ1-2 | TRBV7-9 | TGTGCCAGCAGCACCGAGGACAGGGGGCTTCGCTATGGCTACACCTTC | CASSTEDRGLRYGYTF
NA | TRBD1 | TRBJ1-6 | TRBV2 | TGTGCCAGTTCACCCGGGACAGCATATTCACCCCTCCACTTT | CASSPGTAYSPLHF
NA | NA | TRBJ1-4 | TRBV7-9 | TGTGCCAGCAGCTTAGGCGAAGGGGTCGAAAAACTGTTTTTT | CASSLGEGVEKLFF
NA | TRBD2 | TRBJ2-1 | TRBV4-3 | TGCGCCAGCAGCCAAGGTGCAGCGGGGGGCCTGAGCTCCTACAATGAGCAGTTCTTC | CASSQGAAGGLSSYNEQFF